This paragraph covers one TCR beta chain sequence. Its specific antigen is unknown. Base qualities are not at hand, and no much larger clone is one base apart. These data originate in a study of blood T cell repertoires in COVID-19 (dated by TCRdb to the early 2020s). Concerning the study at large: The collaborator samples originated in the United States, Italy and Spain and spanned the acute and convalescent phases of COVID-19. The material from the prospective study consisted of cDNA or gDNA derived from T cells, B-cell-depleted T cells, or PBMCs. The dataset comprised deeply sampled blood TCRbeta repertoires from subjects exposed to, actively infected with, or recovered from COVID-19. A freely available public database, intended as a resource for researchers studying the immune response to SARS-CoV-2, is where the repertoires were released. The samples were drawn from two sources: the first 160 participants of the ongoing ImmuneRACE study, and 950 to 1,500 subjects contributed by 6 global collaborators. A de-identified subject ID, COVID-19 status, age in years and sex were almost always included in the sample metadata. Where HLA class I and class II types were available, the types were taken from metadata supplied by the sample provider, not from assay-based typing. Study-wide findings and limitations: The quantity of clinical and demographic metadata differed by source and by participant and was supplied without curation.

Per the germline V gene, LGHNA is the CDR1 and YSLEER is the CDR2. The germline ends are 16 bases apart after V is trimmed by 3 bases and J by 7 bases. The CDR3 measures 16 amino acids from cysteine to phenylalanine. Of the read, only the CDR3 DNA is kept; its 48 bases are in frame from base 1. TCRbeta CDR3 regions were amplified from genomic DNA using the immunoSEQ Assay, a bias-controlled multiplex PCR. Per the authors' processing: Within the assay, amplification of reference gene primers was used to estimate how many nucleated cells each sample contained. Sequence reads were collapsed and filtered to measure the absolute abundance of every unique TCRbeta CDR3 rearrangement. Productive Simpson clonality was computed per sample as the square root of Simpson's diversity index over productive rearrangements. Held by TCRdb, this immuneACCESS table contains in-frame sequences only and omits some clones. Under half of the omission traces to an unresolved V gene where checked; the cause of the rest is unknown. Clone size and the V and J calls come from that table; the DNA yielded D and trimming. The sample has some 200,000 clones on record, 65% to 90% of them singletons. The ten largest clones take up less than 5.5% of the sample.

Participants in the prospective study were enrolled through a virtual design, were aged about 18 to 100 years, and lived in approximately 25 United States geographic areas. In the prospective study, participants were assigned to cohorts based on the clinical history participants reported in a screening survey and a study questionnaire. Each participant in the prospective study had whole blood, serum and a nasopharyngeal or oropharyngeal swab collected by mobile phlebotomists. Prospective study participants could optionally give additional blood draws and questionnaires over an approximately 2-month period. Before DNA extraction, prospective study blood samples were shipped either frozen or at room temperature.

The sample consisted of PBMCs or T cells enriched from blood (not recorded which). The TCR originated in a woman aged 60-75 years with acute COVID-19. Recombination linked TRBV4-3 to TRBJ1-6, and the D gene may be TRBD1, 6 bases matching. In nucleotides, the sequence is TGCGCCAGCAGCCAGCGCCCCCAGGGGCGGAATTCACCCCTCCACTTT. Its translation is CASSQRPQGRNSPLHF.